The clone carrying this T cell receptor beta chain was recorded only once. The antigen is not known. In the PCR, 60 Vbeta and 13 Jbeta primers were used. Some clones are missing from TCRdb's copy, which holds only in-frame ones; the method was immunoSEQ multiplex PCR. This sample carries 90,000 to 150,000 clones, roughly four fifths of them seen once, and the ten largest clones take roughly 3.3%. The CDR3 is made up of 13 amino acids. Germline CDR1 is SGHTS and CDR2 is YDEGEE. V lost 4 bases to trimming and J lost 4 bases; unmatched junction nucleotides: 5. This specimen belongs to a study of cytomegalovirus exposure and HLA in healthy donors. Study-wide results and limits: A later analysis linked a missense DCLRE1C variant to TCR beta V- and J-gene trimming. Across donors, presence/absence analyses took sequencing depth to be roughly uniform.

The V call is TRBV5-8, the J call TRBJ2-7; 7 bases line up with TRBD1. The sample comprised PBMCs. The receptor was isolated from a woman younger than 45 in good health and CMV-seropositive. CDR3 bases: TGTGCCAGCAGCCACGACAGGGAATACGAGCAGTACTTC. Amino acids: CASSHDREYEQYF. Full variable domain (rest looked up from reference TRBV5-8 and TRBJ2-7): EAGVTQSPTHLIKTRGQQATLRCSPISGHTSVYWYQQALGLGLQFLLWYDEGEERNRGNFPPRFSGRQFPNYSSELNVNALELEDSALYLCASSHDREYEQYFGPGTRLTVT.